This TCR beta chain was retrieved from a study of blood T cell repertoires in COVID-19 (dated by TCRdb to the early 2020s). Regarding the research as a whole: The collaborator samples originated in the United States, Italy and Spain and spanned the acute and convalescent phases of COVID-19. The material from the prospective study consisted of cDNA or gDNA derived from T cells, B-cell-depleted T cells, or PBMCs. The dataset comprised deeply sampled blood TCRbeta repertoires from subjects exposed to, actively infected with, or recovered from COVID-19. The repertoires were made available in a free public database intended to serve as a resource for research on the immune response to SARS-CoV-2. The samples were drawn from two sources: the first 160 participants of the ongoing ImmuneRACE study, and 1,000 to 1,500 subjects contributed by 6 global collaborators. Nearly every sample came with metadata listing a de-identified subject ID, COVID-19 status, age in years and sex. Where available, HLA class I and class II types were obtained from metadata supplied by the sample provider rather than from assay-based typing. What the study reported, not specific to this receptor: How much clinical and demographic metadata was included differed by source and by participant, and the metadata was provided uncurated.

The immunoSEQ Assay, a bias-controlled multiplex PCR, was used to amplify TCRbeta CDR3 regions from genomic DNA. In the source study's methods: Nucleated cell counts per sample were estimated from amplification of reference gene primers within the assay. Sequence reads were collapsed and filtered to measure the absolute abundance of every unique TCRbeta CDR3 rearrangement. Productive Simpson clonality was computed per sample as the square root of Simpson's diversity index over productive rearrangements. As stored in TCRdb, this immuneACCESS dataset retains in-frame rearrangements with V and J assigned. A fraction of the clones does not appear; measured against another copy, unresolved V genes explain less than half of the discrepancy, and the remainder lacks a known reason. That table gives V, J and clone size, and the DNA gave D and trimming. The sample records fewer than 250,000 clones, roughly 85% of which are singletons. Of the sample, roughly 3.8% is held by the ten largest clones.

Counted from cysteine to phenylalanine, this CDR3 has 15 amino acids. Only CDR3 DNA remains: 45 bases, in frame from the first base. V and J are truncated by 1 base and 5 bases respectively, leaving an intervening sequence of 14 bases. The germline V gene (reference sequence) supplies CDR1 SEHNR and CDR2 FQNEAQ. In the prospective study, participants were 18 to 89 years old, resided in about 25 geographic areas of the United States, and were enrolled through a virtual design. To assign participants to cohorts, the prospective study relied on clinical history that participants themselves reported in a screening survey and a study questionnaire. In the prospective study, mobile phlebotomists collected whole blood, serum and a nasopharyngeal or oropharyngeal swab from each participant. Prospective study participants could optionally give additional blood draws and questionnaires over a roughly two-month period. Before DNA extraction, prospective study blood samples were shipped either frozen or at room temperature.

With respect to this clone: No antigen is known for it. No qualities accompany the bases; no much larger clone lies one base away.

The sequencing input was PBMCs or T cells enriched from blood (not recorded which). The sequence links TRBV7-9 to TRBJ1-1; too little of a D gene remains to name it. This receptor was obtained from a woman aged 35 to 49 with acute COVID-19. The CDR3 loop reads CASSLVRGSGTEAFF. The DNA is TGTGCCAGCAGCTTAGTGCGGGGTTCGGGGACTGAAGCTTTCTTT.